This T cell receptor (beta chain) emerged from a study of early T cells in non-severe SARS-CoV-2 infection. This CDR3 comprises 18 residues. V shed 4 bases and J 3 bases; nucleotides not matched to a gene: 15. Per germline, CDR1 MNHNY and CDR2 SVGAGI (reference sequence). TCRdb re-called the 5' RACE reads through MiXCR, storing one row per CDR3 protein. The sample yields over 80,000 distinct CDR3 sequences, about 12% seen once. This clonotype was seen at least ten times. This chain joins TRBV6-6 and TRBJ2-7; 10 nucleotides agree with TRBD1. This sequence was found in an adult who was a healthcare worker with PCR-confirmed SARS-CoV-2 infection or an uninfected control (not recorded which). Sequencing was performed on whole blood, taken at baseline. The CDR3 DNA sequence: TGTGCCAGCAGTTCCGCGGACAGGGGGGGAGCTTGGGTCTACGAGCAGTACTTC. This translates into CASSSADRGGAWVYEQYF.